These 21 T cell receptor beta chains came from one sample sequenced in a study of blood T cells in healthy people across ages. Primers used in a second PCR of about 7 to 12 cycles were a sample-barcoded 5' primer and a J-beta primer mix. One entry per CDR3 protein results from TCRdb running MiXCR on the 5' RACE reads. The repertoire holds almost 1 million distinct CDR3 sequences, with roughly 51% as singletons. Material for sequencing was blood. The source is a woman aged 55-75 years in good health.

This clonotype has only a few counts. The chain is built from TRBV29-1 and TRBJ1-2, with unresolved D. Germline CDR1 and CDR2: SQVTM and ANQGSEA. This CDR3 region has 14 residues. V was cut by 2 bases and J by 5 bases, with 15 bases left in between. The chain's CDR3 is CSVERGNDLYGYTF. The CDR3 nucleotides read TGCAGCGTTGAACGCGGGAATGATTTGTATGGCTACACCTTC. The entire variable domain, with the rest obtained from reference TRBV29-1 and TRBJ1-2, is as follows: SAVISQKPSRDICQRGTSLTIQCQVDSQVTMMFWYRQQPGQSLTLIATANQGSEATYESGFVIDKFPISRPNLTFSTLTVSNMSPEDSSIYLCSVERGNDLYGYTFGSGTRLTVV.

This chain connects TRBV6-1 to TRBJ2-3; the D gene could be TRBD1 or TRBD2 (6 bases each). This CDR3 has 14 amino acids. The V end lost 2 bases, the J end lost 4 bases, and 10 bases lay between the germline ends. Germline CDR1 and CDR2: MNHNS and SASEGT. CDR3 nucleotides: TGTGCCAGCAGTGAAATTCGGGGGCCAGATACGCAGTATTTT. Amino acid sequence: CASSEIRGPDTQYF.

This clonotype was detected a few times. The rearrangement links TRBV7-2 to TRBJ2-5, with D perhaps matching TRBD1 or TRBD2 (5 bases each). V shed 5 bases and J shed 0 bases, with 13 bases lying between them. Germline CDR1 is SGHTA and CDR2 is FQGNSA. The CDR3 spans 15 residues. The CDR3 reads CASSPGAMYQETQYF. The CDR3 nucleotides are TGTGCCAGCAGCCCCGGGGCGATGTACCAAGAGACCCAGTACTTC.

The CDR3 DNA sequence: TGTGCCAGCAGCGAGGGACTAGCTCGCGCCTACGAGCAGTACTTC. Its translation is CASSEGLARAYEQYF. This chain connects TRBV7-2 to TRBJ2-7, with TRBD2 matching over 9 bases. The J segment lost 2 bases and the V segment lost 5 bases, leaving 7 bases of the junction unmatched. This CDR3 has 15 residues. Germline V lookup: CDR1 SGHTA, CDR2 FQGNSA.

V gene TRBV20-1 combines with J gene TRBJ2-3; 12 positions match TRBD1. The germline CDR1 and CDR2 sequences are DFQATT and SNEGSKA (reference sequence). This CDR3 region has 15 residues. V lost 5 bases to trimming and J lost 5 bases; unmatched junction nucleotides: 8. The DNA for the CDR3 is TGCAGTGCTGGGGGGGACAGGGGGCCTGGAGATACGCAGTATTTT. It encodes CSAGGDRGPGDTQYF.

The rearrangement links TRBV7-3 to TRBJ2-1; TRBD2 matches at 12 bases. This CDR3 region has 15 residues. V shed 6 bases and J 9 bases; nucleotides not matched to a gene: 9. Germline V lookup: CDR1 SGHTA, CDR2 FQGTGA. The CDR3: CASSSTSGRSSEQFF. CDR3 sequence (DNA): TGTGCCAGCAGTTCGACTAGCGGGAGAAGCAGTGAGCAGTTCTTC.

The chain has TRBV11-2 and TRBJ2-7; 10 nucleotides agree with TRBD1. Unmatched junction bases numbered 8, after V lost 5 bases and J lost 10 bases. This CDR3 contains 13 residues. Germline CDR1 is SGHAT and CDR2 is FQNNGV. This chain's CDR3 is CASSQGTGDTQYF. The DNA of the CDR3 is TGTGCCAGCAGCCAGGGGACAGGGGATACCCAGTACTTC. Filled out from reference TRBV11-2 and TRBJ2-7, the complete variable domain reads EAGVAQSPRYKIIEKRQSVAFWCNPISGHATLYWYQQILGQGPKLLIQFQNNGVVDDSQLPKDRFSAERLKGVDSTLKIQPAKLEDSAVYLCASSQGTGDTQYFGPGTRLTVT.

CDR3 amino acids: CSGRRGPTDTQYF. Here the CDR3 DNA reads TGCAGCGGCCGACGGGGCCCCACAGATACGCAGTATTTT. The chain recombines TRBV29-1 with TRBJ2-3, with D possibly called TRBD1 or TRBD2 (5 bases each). Germline V gives CDR1 SQVTM, CDR2 ANQGSEA. Between the trimmed V and J ends, which lost 7 bases and 2 bases, there was a span of 13 bases. This CDR3 spans 13 amino acids.

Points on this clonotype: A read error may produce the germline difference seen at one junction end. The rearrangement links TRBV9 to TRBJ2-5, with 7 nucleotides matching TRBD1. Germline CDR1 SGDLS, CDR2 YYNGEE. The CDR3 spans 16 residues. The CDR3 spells CASSVGSDRVQETRYF. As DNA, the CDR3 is TGTGCCAGCAGCGTAGGCTCCGACAGGGTACAAGAGACCCGGTACTTC.

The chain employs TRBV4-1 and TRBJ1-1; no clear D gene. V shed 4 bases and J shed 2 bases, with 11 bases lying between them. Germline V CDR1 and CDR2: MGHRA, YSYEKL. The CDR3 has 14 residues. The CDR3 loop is CASSPGPINTEAFF. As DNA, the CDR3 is TGCGCCAGCAGCCCCGGACCGATCAACACTGAAGCTTTCTTT.

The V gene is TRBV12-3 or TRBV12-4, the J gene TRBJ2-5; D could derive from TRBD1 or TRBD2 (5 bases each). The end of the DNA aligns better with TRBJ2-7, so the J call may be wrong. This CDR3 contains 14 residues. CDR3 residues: CASSSRDHPYEQYF. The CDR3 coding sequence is TGTGCCAGCAGTAGTCGGGACCATCCCTACGAGCAGTACTTC.

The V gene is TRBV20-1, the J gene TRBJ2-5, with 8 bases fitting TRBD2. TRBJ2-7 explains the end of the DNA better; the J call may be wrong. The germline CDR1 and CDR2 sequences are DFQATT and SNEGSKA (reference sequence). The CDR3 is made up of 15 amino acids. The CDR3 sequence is CSARPASGLTYEQYF. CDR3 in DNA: TGCAGTGCTAGACCGGCTAGCGGGCTGACCTACGAGCAGTACTTC.

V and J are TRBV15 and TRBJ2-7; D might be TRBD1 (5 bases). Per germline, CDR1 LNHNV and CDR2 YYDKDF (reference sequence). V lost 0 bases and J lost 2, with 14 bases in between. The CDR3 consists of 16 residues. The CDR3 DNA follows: TGTGCCACCAGCAGAGATCCCGTGGCAGGGACCTACGAGCAGTACTTC. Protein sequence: CATSRDPVAGTYEQYF. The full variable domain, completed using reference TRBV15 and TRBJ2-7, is DAMVIQNPRYQVTQFGKPVTLSCSQTLNHNVMYWYQQKSSQAPKLLFHYYDKDFNNEADTPDNFQSRRPNTSFCFLDIRSPGLGDTAMYLCATSRDPVAGTYEQYFGPGTRLTVT.

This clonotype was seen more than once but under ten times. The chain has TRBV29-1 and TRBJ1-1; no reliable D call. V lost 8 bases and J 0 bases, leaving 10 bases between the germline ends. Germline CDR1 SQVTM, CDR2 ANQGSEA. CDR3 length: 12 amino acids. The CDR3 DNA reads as TGCAGCCCGCGGGTTTTGAACACTGAAGCTTTCTTT. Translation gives CSPRVLNTEAFF.

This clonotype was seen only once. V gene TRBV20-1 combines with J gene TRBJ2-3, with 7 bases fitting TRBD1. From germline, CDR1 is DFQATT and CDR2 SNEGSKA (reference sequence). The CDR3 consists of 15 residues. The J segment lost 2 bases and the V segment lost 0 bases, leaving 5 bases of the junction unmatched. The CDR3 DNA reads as TGCAGTGCTAGAGATGGGGGACAGTTCACAGATACGCAGTATTTT. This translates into CSARDGGQFTDTQYF.

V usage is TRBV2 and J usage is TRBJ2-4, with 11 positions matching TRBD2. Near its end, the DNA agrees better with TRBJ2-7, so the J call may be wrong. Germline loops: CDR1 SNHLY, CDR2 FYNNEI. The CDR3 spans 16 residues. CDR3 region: CASSEKGGTSGYEQYF. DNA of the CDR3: TGTGCCAGCAGTGAGAAGGGAGGGACTAGCGGCTACGAGCAGTACTTC.

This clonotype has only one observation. The CDR3 protein is CASMVRVSNEQFF. The CDR3, as DNA: TGTGCCAGCATGGTCAGGGTGAGCAATGAGCAGTTCTTC. The gene calls are TRBV6-5 and TRBJ2-1, with a tentative D call TRBD1 (5 bases). The CDR3 extends over 13 amino acids. Looked up from germline, CDR1 is MNHEY and CDR2 is SVGAGI. Trimming took off 7 bases at V and 6 bases at J, with 13 bases between the two ends.

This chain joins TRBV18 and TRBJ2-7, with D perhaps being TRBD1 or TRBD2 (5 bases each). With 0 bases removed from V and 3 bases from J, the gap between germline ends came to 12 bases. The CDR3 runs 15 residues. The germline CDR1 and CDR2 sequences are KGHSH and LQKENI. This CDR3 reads CASSPPGRGNYEQYF. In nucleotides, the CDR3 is TGTGCCAGCTCACCACCGGGACGGGGTAACTACGAGCAGTACTTC.

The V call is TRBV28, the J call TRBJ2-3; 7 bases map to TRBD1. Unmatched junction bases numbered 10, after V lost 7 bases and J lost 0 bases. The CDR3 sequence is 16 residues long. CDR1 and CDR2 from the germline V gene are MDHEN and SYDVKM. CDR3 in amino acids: CASTDDRVSSTDTQYF. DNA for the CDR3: TGTGCCAGCACCGATGACAGGGTGTCTAGCACAGATACGCAGTATTTT.

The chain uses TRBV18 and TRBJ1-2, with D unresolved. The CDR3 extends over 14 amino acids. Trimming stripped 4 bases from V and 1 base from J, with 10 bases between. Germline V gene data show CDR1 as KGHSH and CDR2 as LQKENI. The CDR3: CASSRADNNYGYTF. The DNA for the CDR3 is TGTGCCAGCTCACGGGCAGACAATAACTATGGCTACACCTTC.

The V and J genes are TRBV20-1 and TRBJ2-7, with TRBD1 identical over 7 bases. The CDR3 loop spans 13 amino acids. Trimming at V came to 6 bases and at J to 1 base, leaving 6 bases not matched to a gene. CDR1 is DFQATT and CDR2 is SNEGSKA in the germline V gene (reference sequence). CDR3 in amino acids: CSARGQVSYEQYF. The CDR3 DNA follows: TGCAGTGCACGAGGACAGGTATCCTACGAGCAGTACTTC.